This record concerns one T cell receptor beta chain sequence. The entry originates in a study of blood T cell repertoires in COVID-19. Which cohort a participant joined came from the clinical history participants gave. Donors of Cohort 3 who recovered were those that had two negative PCRs, clearance, or symptom resolution. The V end was cut by 2 bases, the J end by 3 bases, with 12 bases between. CDR3 length: 14 amino acids. Per germline, CDR1 SGHDT and CDR2 YYEEEE. Profiled with immunoSEQ multiplex PCR; TCRdb holds only in-frame clones, not every one. The sample holds 200,000 or so clones; about 85% are singletons and the top ten take approximately 11%.

This clonotype originated in a man between 25 and 39 years old who had recovered from COVID-19. The chain has TRBV5-6 and TRBJ2-7; TRBD1 is a possible D gene (5 bases). Sequencing used PBMCs or T cells enriched from blood (not recorded which). The CDR3 DNA follows: TGTGCCAGCAGCTTTAACAGGAATGACTACGAGCAGTACTTC. As protein: CASSFNRNDYEQYF.